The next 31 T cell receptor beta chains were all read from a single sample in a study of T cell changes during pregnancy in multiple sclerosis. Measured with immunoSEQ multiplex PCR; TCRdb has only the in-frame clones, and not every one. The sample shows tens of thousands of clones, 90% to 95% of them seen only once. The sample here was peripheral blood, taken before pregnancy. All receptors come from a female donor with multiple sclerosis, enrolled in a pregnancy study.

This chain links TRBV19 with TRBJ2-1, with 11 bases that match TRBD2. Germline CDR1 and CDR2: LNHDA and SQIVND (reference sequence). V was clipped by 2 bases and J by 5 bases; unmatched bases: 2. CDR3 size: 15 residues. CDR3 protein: CASSIPSGGNNEQFF. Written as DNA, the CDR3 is TGTGCCAGTAGTATACCTAGCGGGGGGAACAATGAGCAGTTCTTC.

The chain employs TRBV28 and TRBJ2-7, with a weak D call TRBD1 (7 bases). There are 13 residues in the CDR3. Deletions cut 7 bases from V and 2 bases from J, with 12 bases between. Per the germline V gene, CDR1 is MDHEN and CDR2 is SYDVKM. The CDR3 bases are TGTGCCAGCAAACAGGGGAGGACCTACGAGCAGTACTTC. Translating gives CASKQGRTYEQYF.

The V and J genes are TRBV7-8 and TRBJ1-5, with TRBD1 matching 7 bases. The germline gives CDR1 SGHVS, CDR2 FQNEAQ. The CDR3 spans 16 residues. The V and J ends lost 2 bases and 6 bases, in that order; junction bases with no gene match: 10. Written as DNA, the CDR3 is TGTGCCAGCAGCTTACTTAACAGGGGTAGCGGTCAGCCCCAGCATTTT. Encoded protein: CASSLLNRGSGQPQHF.

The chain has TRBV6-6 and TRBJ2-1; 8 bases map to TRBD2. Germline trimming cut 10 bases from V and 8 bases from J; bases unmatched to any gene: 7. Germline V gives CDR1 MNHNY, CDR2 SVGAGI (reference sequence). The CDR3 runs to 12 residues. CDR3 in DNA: TGTGCCACCGGGGGGGCCAGAGATGAGCAGTTCTTC. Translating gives CATGGARDEQFF.

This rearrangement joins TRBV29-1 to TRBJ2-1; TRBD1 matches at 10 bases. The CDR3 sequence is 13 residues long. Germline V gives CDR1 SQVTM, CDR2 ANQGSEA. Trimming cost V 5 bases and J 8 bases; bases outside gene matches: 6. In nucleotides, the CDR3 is TGCAGCGTTCAGGACAGGGGGACGGATGAGCAGTTCTTC. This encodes CSVQDRGTDEQFF.

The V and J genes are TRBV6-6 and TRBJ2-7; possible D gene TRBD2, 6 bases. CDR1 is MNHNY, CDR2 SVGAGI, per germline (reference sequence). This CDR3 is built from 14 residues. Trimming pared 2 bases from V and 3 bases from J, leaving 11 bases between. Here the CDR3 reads CASSYGEEGYEQYF. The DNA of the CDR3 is TGTGCCAGCAGTTACGGGGAGGAGGGCTACGAGCAGTACTTC.

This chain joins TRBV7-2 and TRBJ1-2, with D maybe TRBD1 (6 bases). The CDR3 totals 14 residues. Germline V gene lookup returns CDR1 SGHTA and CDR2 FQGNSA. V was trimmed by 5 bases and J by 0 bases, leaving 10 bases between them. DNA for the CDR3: TGTGCCAGCAGCCCCTGGACAGCTAACTATGGCTACACCTTC. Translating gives CASSPWTANYGYTF.

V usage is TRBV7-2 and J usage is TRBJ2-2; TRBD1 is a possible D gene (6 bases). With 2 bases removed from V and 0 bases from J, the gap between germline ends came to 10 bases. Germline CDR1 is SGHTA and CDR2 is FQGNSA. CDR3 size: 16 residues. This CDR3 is CASSLFRTANTGELFF. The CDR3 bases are TGTGCCAGCAGCTTATTCAGGACAGCGAACACCGGGGAGCTGTTTTTT.

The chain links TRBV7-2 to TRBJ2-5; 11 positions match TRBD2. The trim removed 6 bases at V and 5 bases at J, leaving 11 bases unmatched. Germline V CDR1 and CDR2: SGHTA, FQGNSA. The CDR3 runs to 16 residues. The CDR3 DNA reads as TGTGCCAGCAGACCGACTAGCGGGGCGGGTGGGGAGACCCAGTACTTC. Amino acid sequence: CASRPTSGAGGETQYF.

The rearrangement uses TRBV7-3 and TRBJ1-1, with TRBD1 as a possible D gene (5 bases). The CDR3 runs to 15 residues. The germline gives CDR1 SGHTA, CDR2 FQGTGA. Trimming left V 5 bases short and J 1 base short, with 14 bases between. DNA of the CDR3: TGTGCCAGCAGCCGGGCCGACAGAAAGAACACTGAAGCTTTCTTT. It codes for CASSRADRKNTEAFF.

Here the CDR3 DNA reads TGTGCCAGCAGTTTATTTCGACAGGGGGTCGAAAAACTGTTTTTT. Translating gives CASSLFRQGVEKLFF. V usage is TRBV27 and J usage is TRBJ1-4; 9 bases line up with TRBD1. Germline CDR1 MNHEY, CDR2 SMNVEV (reference sequence). V lost 1 base to trimming and J lost 8 bases; unmatched junction nucleotides: 5. The length of the CDR3 is 15 residues.

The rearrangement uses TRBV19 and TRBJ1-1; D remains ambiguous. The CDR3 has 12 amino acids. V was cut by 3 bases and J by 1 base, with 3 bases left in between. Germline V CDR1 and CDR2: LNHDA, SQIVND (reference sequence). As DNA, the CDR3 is TGTGCCAGTAGTATCGGGAACACTGAAGCTTTCTTT. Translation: CASSIGNTEAFF.

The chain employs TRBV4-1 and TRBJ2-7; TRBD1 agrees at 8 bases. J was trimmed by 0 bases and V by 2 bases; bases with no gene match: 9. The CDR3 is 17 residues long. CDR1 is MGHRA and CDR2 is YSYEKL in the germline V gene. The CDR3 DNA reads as TGCGCCAGCAGCCAACCGTCGGACAGGGCAAGCTCCTACGAGCAGTACTTC. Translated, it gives CASSQPSDRASSYEQYF.

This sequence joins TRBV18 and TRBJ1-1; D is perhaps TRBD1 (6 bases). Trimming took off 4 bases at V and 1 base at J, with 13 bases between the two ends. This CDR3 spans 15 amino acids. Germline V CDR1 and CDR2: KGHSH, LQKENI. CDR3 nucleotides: TGTGCCAGCTCACGCCAAGGACAGCCGAACACTGAAGCTTTCTTT. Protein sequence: CASSRQGQPNTEAFF.

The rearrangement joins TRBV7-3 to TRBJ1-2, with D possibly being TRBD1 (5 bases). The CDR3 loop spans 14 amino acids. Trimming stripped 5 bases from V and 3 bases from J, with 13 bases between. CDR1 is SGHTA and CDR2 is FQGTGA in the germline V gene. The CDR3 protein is CASSTLGGDYGYTF. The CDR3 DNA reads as TGTGCCAGCAGCACTCTCGGGGGAGACTATGGCTACACCTTC.

The DNA of the CDR3 is TGCAGCGTACTCAGGGAATATGAGCAGTTCTTC. Translation: CSVLREYEQFF. The V and J genes are TRBV29-1 and TRBJ2-1; maybe TRBD1 (5 bases). The CDR3 covers 11 residues. Germline V gene sequence: CDR1 SQVTM, CDR2 ANQGSEA. Trimming removed 6 bases from V and 8 bases from J, with 11 bases in between.

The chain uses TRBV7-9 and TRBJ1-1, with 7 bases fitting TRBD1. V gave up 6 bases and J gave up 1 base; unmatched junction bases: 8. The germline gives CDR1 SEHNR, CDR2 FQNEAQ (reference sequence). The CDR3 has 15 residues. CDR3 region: CASSPPGTANTEAFF. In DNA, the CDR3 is TGTGCCAGCAGTCCGCCGGGGACAGCGAACACTGAAGCTTTCTTT.

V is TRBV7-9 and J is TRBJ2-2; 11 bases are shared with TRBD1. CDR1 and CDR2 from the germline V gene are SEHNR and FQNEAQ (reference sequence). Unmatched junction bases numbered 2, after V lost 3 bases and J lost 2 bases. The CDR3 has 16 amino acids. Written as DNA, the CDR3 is TGTGCCAGCAGCTTCCGGACAGGGGGCAACACCGGGGAGCTGTTTTTT. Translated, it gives CASSFRTGGNTGELFF. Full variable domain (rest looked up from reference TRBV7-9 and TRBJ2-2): DTGVSQNPRHKITKRGQNVTFRCDPISEHNRLYWYRQTLGQGPEFLTYFQNEAQLEKSRLLSDRFSAERPKGSFSTLEIQRTEQGDSAMYLCASSFRTGGNTGELFFGEGSRLTVL.

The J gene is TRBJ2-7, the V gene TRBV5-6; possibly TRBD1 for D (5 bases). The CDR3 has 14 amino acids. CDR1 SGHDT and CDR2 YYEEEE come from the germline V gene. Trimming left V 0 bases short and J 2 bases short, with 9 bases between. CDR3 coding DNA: TGTGCCAGCAGCTTGGAAGGGGCCCCCTACGAGCAGTACTTC. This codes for CASSLEGAPYEQYF.

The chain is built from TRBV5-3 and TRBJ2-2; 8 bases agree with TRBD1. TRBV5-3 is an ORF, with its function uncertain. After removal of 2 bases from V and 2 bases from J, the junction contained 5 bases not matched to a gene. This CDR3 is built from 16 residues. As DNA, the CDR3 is TGTGCCAGAAGCTTTCGCAGGGGGCAAAACACCGGGGAGCTGTTTTTT. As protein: CARSFRRGQNTGELFF.

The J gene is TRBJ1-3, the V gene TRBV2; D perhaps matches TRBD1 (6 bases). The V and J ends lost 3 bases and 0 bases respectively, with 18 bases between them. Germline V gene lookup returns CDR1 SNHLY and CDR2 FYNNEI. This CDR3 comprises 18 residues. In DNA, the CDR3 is TGTGCCAGCAGTGAGATAATTCCCGGACAGACCTCTGGAAACACCATATATTTT. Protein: CASSEIIPGQTSGNTIYF.

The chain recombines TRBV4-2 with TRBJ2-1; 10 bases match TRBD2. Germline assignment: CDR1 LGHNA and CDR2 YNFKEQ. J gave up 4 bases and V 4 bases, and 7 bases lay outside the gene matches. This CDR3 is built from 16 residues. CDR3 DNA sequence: TGTGCCAGCAGCCTCCAGTCTAGCGGGGGATACAATGAGCAGTTCTTC. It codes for CASSLQSSGGYNEQFF.

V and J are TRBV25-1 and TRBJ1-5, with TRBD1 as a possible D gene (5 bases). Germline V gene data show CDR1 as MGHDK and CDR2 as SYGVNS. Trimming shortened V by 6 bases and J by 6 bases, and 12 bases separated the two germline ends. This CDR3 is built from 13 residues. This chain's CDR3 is CASSIGGGQPQHF. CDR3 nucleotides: TGTGCCAGCAGCATCGGGGGGGGTCAGCCCCAGCATTTT.

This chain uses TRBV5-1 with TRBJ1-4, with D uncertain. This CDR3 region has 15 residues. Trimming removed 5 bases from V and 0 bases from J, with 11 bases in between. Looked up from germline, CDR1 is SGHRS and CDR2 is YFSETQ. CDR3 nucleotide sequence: TGCGCCAGCAGACCCCCCGGGACAACTAATGAAAAACTGTTTTTT. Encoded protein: CASRPPGTTNEKLFF. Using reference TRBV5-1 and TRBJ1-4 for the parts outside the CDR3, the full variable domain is KAGVTQTPRYLIKTRGQQVTLSCSPISGHRSVSWYQQTPGQGLQFLFEYFSETQRNKGNFPGRFSGRQFSNSRSEMNVSTLELGDSALYLCASRPPGTTNEKLFFGSGTQLSVL.

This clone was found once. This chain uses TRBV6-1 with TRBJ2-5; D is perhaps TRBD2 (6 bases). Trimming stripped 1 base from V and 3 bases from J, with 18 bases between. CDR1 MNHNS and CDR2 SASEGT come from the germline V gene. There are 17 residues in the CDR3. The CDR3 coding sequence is TGTGCCAGCAGTGAAGAATCGAATTATAGCGGAGAAGAGACCCAGTACTTC. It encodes CASSEESNYSGEETQYF.

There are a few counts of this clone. The CDR3 is CASSFGTGASEAFF. In DNA form, the CDR3 reads TGTGCCAGCAGTTTCGGGACAGGGGCCTCCGAAGCTTTCTTT. The V call is TRBV25-1, the J call TRBJ1-1; TRBD1 matches 10 bases. This CDR3 spans 14 amino acids. Trimming at V came to 5 bases and at J to 8 bases, leaving 8 bases not matched to a gene. Germline CDR1 is MGHDK and CDR2 is SYGVNS.

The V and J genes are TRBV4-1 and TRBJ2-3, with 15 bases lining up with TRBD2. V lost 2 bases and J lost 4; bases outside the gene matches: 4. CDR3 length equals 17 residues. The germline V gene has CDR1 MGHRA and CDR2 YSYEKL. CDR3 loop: CASSQSGLAGGSDTQYF. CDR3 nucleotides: TGCGCCAGCAGCCAATCGGGACTAGCGGGGGGATCAGATACGCAGTATTTT.

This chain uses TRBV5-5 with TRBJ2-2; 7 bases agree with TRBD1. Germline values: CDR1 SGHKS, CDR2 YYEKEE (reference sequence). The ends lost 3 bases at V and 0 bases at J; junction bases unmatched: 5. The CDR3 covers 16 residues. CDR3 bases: TGTGCCAGCAGCTGGCGAGGGGGCCCGAACACCGGGGAGCTGTTTTTT. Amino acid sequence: CASSWRGGPNTGELFF.

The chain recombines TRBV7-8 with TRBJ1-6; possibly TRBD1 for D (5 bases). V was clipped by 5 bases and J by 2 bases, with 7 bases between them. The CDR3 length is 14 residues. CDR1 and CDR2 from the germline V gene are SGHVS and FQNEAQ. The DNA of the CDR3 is TGTGCCAGCAGCCAGGGAACCTATAATTCACCCCTCCACTTT. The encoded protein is CASSQGTYNSPLHF. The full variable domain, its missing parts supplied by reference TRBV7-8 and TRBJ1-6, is GAGVSQSPRYKVAKRGQDVALRCDPISGHVSLFWYQQALGQGPEFLTYFQNEAQLDKSGLPSDRFFAERPEGSVSTLKIQRTQQEDSAVYLCASSQGTYNSPLHFGNGTRLTVT.

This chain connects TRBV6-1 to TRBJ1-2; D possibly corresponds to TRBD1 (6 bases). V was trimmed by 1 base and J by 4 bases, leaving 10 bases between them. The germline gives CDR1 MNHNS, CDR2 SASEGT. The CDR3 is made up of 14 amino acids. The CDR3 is CASSEVGQVYGYTF. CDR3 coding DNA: TGTGCCAGCAGTGAAGTGGGACAAGTCTATGGCTACACCTTC.

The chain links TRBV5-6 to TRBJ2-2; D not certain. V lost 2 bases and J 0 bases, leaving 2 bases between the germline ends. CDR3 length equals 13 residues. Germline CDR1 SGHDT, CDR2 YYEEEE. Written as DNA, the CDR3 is TGTGCCAGCAGCTTCGCGAACACCGGGGAGCTGTTTTTT. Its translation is CASSFANTGELFF.